The 27 T cell receptor beta chains below all came from one sample that was sequenced in a study of shared clonotypes between healthy human individuals. TCRdb's table, derived via immunoSEQ multiplex PCR, lists solely in-frame clones and lacks some. The sample yields some 2.4 million clones, roughly 93% seen once. Sequenced input: naive CD4+ T cells from PBMCs. Sample subset: CD45RA+ positively selected. These TCRs come from a man between 18 and 35 years old in good health. Some clones in this sample may be carry-over from other donors' samples.

This clone was observed a handful of times. The CDR3 nucleotides read TGTGCCAGCAGTGAAGACCTAGGGGGGCAGTACTTC. It translates to CASSEDLGGQYF. The V call is TRBV2, the J call TRBJ2-4; D is perhaps TRBD1 or TRBD2 (6 bases each). The CDR3 runs to 12 residues. CDR1 SNHLY and CDR2 FYNNEI come from the germline V gene. V lost 1 base, J lost 13 bases, and 11 bases lay in between. Complete variable domain (other parts from reference TRBV2 and TRBJ2-4): EPEVTQTPSHQVTQMGQEVILRCVPISNHLYFYWYRQILGQKVEFLVSFYNNEISEKSEIFDDQFSVERPDGSNFTLKIRSTKLEDSAMYFCASSEDLGGQYFGAGTRLSVL.

This chain links TRBV27 with TRBJ2-1, with 11 bases aligning to TRBD2. V gave up 6 bases and J gave up 8 bases; unmatched junction bases: 3. The CDR3 covers 13 residues. Germline values: CDR1 MNHEY, CDR2 SMNVEV (reference sequence). CDR3 DNA: TGTGCCAGCAGGATAGCGGGAGGGTATGAGCAGTTCTTC. It encodes CASRIAGGYEQFF.

The chain is built from TRBV5-3 and TRBJ2-7; 9 bases match TRBD2. TRBV5-3 qualifies as an ORF whose function is uncertain. This CDR3 is 17 amino acids long. V dropped 4 bases and J dropped 2; count of bases not matched to a gene: 13. CDR3 sequence: CARSRGRTSGLTYEQYF. For the CDR3, the DNA is TGTGCCAGAAGCCGAGGACGAACTAGCGGGCTTACCTACGAGCAGTACTTC.

The chain has TRBV5-1 and TRBJ1-2, with D hard to call. The V end lost 5 bases, the J end lost 7 bases, and 18 bases lay between the germline ends. Germline V gives CDR1 SGHRS, CDR2 YFSETQ. The CDR3 is 14 residues long. The CDR3 nucleotides read TGCGCCAGCAGTGAACTGGAGGACTGTTGTGGCTACACCTTC. This translates into CASSELEDCCGYTF.

This sequence joins TRBV4-2 and TRBJ2-1; 7 bases line up with TRBD2. This CDR3 is 16 amino acids long. CDR1 and CDR2 from the germline V gene are LGHNA and YNFKEQ. The V segment lost 3 bases and the J segment 0 bases; nucleotides outside the gene matches: 5. CDR3 loop: CASSQIASGSYNEQFF. The CDR3 DNA sequence: TGTGCCAGCAGCCAGATTGCTAGCGGCTCCTACAATGAGCAGTTCTTC.

This rearrangement joins TRBV7-2 to TRBJ2-4; 7 bases line up with TRBD2. Germline trimming cut 2 bases from V and 7 bases from J; bases unmatched to any gene: 8. This CDR3 has 15 residues. Germline CDR1 SGHTA, CDR2 FQGNSA. The CDR3 DNA follows: TGTGCCAGCAGCTTACTAGCGGAGCTCTGGAACATTCAGTACTTC. Its protein product is CASSLLAELWNIQYF.

This clone occurred once. This chain uses TRBV7-9 with TRBJ2-7; 7 nucleotides line up with TRBD2. V trimming: 1 base; J trimming: 7 bases; junction bases outside the gene matches: 4. The germline V gene has CDR1 SEHNR and CDR2 FQNEAQ (reference sequence). The CDR3 sequence is 13 residues long. The CDR3 loop is CASSLGEGLEQYF. The CDR3 bases are TGTGCCAGCAGCTTAGGGGAGGGACTAGAGCAGTACTTC.

The chain is built from TRBV5-4 and TRBJ2-7; 7 bases agree with TRBD2. CDR1 is SGHNT, CDR2 YYREEE, per germline (reference sequence). V shed 4 bases, J shed 6 bases, and the junction held 7 bases outside the gene matches. The CDR3 contains 13 residues. The CDR3 region has the DNA TGTGCCAGCAGCACCGGACTAGTGATCGAGCAGTACTTC. Protein: CASSTGLVIEQYF.

The chain links TRBV28 to TRBJ2-7; D call uncertain. CDR3 length: 14 amino acids. Trimming took off 4 bases at V and 3 bases at J, with 13 bases between the two ends. The germline V gene has CDR1 MDHEN and CDR2 SYDVKM. The CDR3 is CASSYPGRLYEQYF. As DNA, the CDR3 is TGTGCCAGCAGTTACCCCGGACGCCTCTACGAGCAGTACTTC.

This clone has a single count. The V call is TRBV7-6, the J call TRBJ2-1; maybe TRBD1 (5 bases). CDR1 is SGHVS, CDR2 FNYEAQ, per germline. CDR3 length: 12 amino acids. The germline V and J ends were trimmed by 5 bases and 9 bases, with 11 bases remaining between them. The CDR3 here is CASSTSRGEQFF. The CDR3, as DNA: TGTGCCAGCAGCACCTCAAGGGGTGAGCAGTTCTTC.

This chain connects TRBV5-1 to TRBJ2-1; TRBD2 agrees at 12 bases. Per germline, CDR1 SGHRS and CDR2 YFSETQ. V lost 5 bases to trimming and J lost 8 bases; unmatched junction nucleotides: 8. This CDR3 is built from 15 residues. The CDR3 region is CASRLLAGGPHEQFF. For the CDR3, the DNA is TGCGCCAGCAGACTTCTAGCGGGAGGGCCCCATGAGCAGTTCTTC.

CDR3 bases: TGTGCCAGCAGTGAAGTATTGCCGTTCTACGAGCAGTACTTC. Its protein product is CASSEVLPFYEQYF. The chain employs TRBV6-1 and TRBJ2-7, with D uncertain. CDR1 is MNHNS, CDR2 SASEGT, per germline. The CDR3 sequence is 14 residues long. The ends were cut back, 1 base at V and 3 bases at J, with 10 bases in the middle.

The rearrangement links TRBV5-4 to TRBJ2-5, with 15 bases that match TRBD2. CDR3 size: 17 residues. In germline, CDR1 is SGHNT, CDR2 YYREEE (reference sequence). With V trimmed by 3 bases and J by 2 bases, 5 bases remained unmatched. In DNA form, the CDR3 reads TGTGCCAGCAGCTCCAGGACTAGCGGGAGGGGTCAAGAGACCCAGTACTTC. Protein sequence: CASSSRTSGRGQETQYF.

The chain employs TRBV7-2 and TRBJ2-3, with D uncertain. V lost 5 bases to trimming and J lost 0 bases, with 12 bases between them. The CDR3 totals 15 residues. Germline loops: CDR1 SGHTA, CDR2 FQGNSA. The CDR3 loop is CASSLEKGSTDTQYF. In DNA form, the CDR3 reads TGTGCCAGCAGCCTTGAAAAAGGAAGCACAGATACGCAGTATTTT.

This rearrangement joins TRBV9 to TRBJ2-2; no definite D call. This CDR3 contains 17 residues. V lost 1 base, J lost 3 bases, and 16 bases lay in between. From germline, CDR1 is SGDLS and CDR2 YYNGEE. The CDR3 DNA reads TGTGCCAGCAGCGTAAACCCACTTAAGTCGGACACCGGGGAGCTGTTTTTT. It translates to CASSVNPLKSDTGELFF.

This rearrangement joins TRBV5-1 to TRBJ1-4; D unresolved. CDR3 length equals 14 residues. The germline V and J ends were trimmed by 0 bases and 8 bases, with 11 bases remaining between them. From germline, CDR1 is SGHRS and CDR2 YFSETQ. The CDR3 region has the DNA TGCGCCAGCAGCTTGGCGGACCTGGGGGAAAAACTGTTTTTT. Protein: CASSLADLGEKLFF.

V is TRBV9 and J is TRBJ2-3, with 12 bases aligning to TRBD2. Per germline, CDR1 SGDLS and CDR2 YYNGEE. V trimming: 5 bases; J trimming: 7 bases; junction bases outside the gene matches: 8. The CDR3 runs to 15 residues. CDR3 DNA sequence: TGTGCCAGCAGTAGGTTGACTAGCGGGAGTAATACGCAGTATTTT. This encodes CASSRLTSGSNTQYF.

This chain uses TRBV10-1 with TRBJ1-1; D is ambiguous. Per the germline V gene, CDR1 is WNHNN and CDR2 is SYGVQD (reference sequence). The V gene lost 0 bases and the J gene lost 0 bases, with 11 bases spanning the gap. The CDR3 spans 16 residues. The CDR3 sequence is CASSESPTLMNTEAFF. The CDR3 nucleotides are TGCGCCAGCAGTGAGTCACCGACGTTAATGAACACTGAAGCTTTCTTT.

The rearrangement uses TRBV5-4 and TRBJ2-2; perhaps TRBD1 as D (6 bases). V was shortened by 1 base and J by 6 bases, with 10 bases between the two germline ends. Germline CDR1 is SGHNT and CDR2 is YYREEE (reference sequence). This CDR3 is built from 14 residues. CDR3 nucleotide sequence: TGTGCCAGCAGCTTGACAGGGCTTGCCGGGGAGCTGTTTTTT. Translation: CASSLTGLAGELFF. Filled out from reference TRBV5-4 and TRBJ2-2, the complete variable domain reads ETGVTQSPTHLIKTRGQQVTLRCSSQSGHNTVSWYQQALGQGPQFIFQYYREEENGRGNFPPRFSGLQFPNYSSELNVNALELDDSALYLCASSLTGLAGELFFGEGSRLTVL.

V and J are TRBV19 and TRBJ1-5; tentative D call: TRBD1 (6 bases). Deletions cut 1 base from V and 2 bases from J, with 18 bases between. The CDR3 has 18 amino acids. The germline gives CDR1 LNHDA, CDR2 SQIVND (reference sequence). CDR3 coding DNA: TGTGCCAGTAGTATAGCGGGGTCAGGGGACGGACGCAATCAGCCCCAGCATTTT. It translates to CASSIAGSGDGRNQPQHF.

V and J are TRBV28 and TRBJ2-7; the match to TRBD2 covers 13 bases. CDR1 MDHEN and CDR2 SYDVKM come from the germline V gene. J gave up 4 bases and V 3 bases, and 9 bases lay outside the gene matches. The CDR3 covers 17 residues. CDR3: CASSFSIRTSGSYEQYF. The CDR3 DNA sequence: TGTGCCAGCAGTTTCTCGATCCGGACTAGCGGGAGTTACGAGCAGTACTTC.

The chain couples TRBV6-4 to TRBJ1-2; D might be TRBD1 (6 bases). CDR3 size: 15 residues. Germline V gene sequence: CDR1 MRHNA, CDR2 SNTAGT. The V end was cut by 5 bases, the J end by 4 bases, with 17 bases between. CDR3 DNA sequence: TGTGCCAGCAGTCCCAACCAGGGGTCCGGCTATGGCTACACCTTC. This gives the protein CASSPNQGSGYGYTF.

The chain links TRBV7-9 to TRBJ2-3, with 7 bases that match TRBD2. Trimming took 7 bases from V and 5 from J; bases not matched to a gene: 6. Germline-derived CDR1 and CDR2 are SEHNR and FQNEAQ (reference sequence). This CDR3 contains 13 residues. The CDR3 nucleotides read TGTGCCAGCAACTCCCCTAGCGGAGATACGCAGTATTTT. This codes for CASNSPSGDTQYF.

This clone was detected only once. The rearrangement links TRBV28 to TRBJ1-1; D ambiguous. Per the germline V gene, CDR1 is MDHEN and CDR2 is SYDVKM. The CDR3 contains 14 residues. The V and J ends lost 1 base and 1 base respectively, with 7 bases between them. For the CDR3, the DNA is TGTGCCAGCAGTTTATTATGGGCGAACACTGAAGCTTTCTTT. Protein: CASSLLWANTEAFF.

The chain recombines TRBV30 with TRBJ2-1, with TRBD2 matching over 9 bases. The V gene's germline CDR1 is GTSNPN and CDR2 SVGIG (reference sequence). Trimming took 1 base from V and 0 from J; bases not matched to a gene: 13. The CDR3 consists of 19 residues. CDR3 sequence (DNA): TGTGCCTGGAGTGGGGTACTAGCGGGCCGGCGGAGCTCCTACAATGAGCAGTTCTTC. It codes for CAWSGVLAGRRSSYNEQFF.

V and J are TRBV5-4 and TRBJ2-1; 7 positions agree with TRBD1. The trim removed 2 bases at V and 1 base at J, leaving 3 bases unmatched. This CDR3 is built from 15 residues. Germline lookup yields CDR1 SGHNT and CDR2 YYREEE (reference sequence). CDR3: CASSFAQGSYNEQFF. CDR3 sequence (DNA): TGTGCCAGCAGCTTTGCACAGGGGTCCTACAATGAGCAGTTCTTC.

The V call is TRBV18, the J call TRBJ2-3; D unclear. Trimming removed 6 bases at V and 5 bases at J, with 12 bases between. The CDR3 sequence is 13 residues long. CDR1 and CDR2 (germline): KGHSH, LQKENI. CDR3 amino acids: CASSDGRRDTQYF. The CDR3 DNA is TGTGCCAGCTCTGATGGGCGGAGAGATACGCAGTATTTT.